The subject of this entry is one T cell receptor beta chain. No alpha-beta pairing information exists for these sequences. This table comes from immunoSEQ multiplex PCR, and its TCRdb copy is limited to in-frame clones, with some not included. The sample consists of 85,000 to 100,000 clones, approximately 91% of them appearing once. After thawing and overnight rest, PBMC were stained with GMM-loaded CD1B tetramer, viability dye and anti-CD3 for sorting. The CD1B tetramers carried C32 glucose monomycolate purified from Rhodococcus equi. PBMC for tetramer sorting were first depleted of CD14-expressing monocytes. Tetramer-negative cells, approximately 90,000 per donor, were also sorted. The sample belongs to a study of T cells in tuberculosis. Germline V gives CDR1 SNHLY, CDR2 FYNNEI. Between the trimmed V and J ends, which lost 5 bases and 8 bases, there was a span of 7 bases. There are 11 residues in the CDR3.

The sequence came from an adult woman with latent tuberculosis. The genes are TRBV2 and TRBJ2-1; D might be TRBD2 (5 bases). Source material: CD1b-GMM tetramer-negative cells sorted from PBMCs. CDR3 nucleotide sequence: TGTGCCAGCAGTAAGGACTATGAGCAGTTCTTC. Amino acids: CASSKDYEQFF.